The rows below give T cell receptor beta chains drawn from one sample of a study of T cells after yellow fever vaccination. Each CDR3 protein gets one entry after TCRdb re-called the 5' RACE reads with MiXCR. This sample has 550,000 to 750,000 distinct CDR3 sequences; 13% occur once, and the top ten carry about an eighth. The input for sequencing was PBMCs, taken on the day of the yellow fever booster vaccination. The receptors were sampled from a man younger than 40 who received the YFV17D yellow fever vaccine. Each CDR3 is given with its conserved first and last residue. Each record gives: J gene, V gene, D gene, clone size, CDR3 protein, CDR3 DNA. D genes are given only for firm matches. Clone size, where shown, is once, few, many, or a class for clones that have expanded.

j_call: TRBJ2-1; v_call: TRBV7-2; d_call: TRBD2; clone_size: many; cdr3_aa: CASSLGTSGGSFF; cdr3_nt: TGTGCCAGCAGCTTGGGGACTAGCGGAGGGTCGTTCTTC
j_call: TRBJ2-3; v_call: TRBV30; d_call: NA; clone_size: NA; cdr3_aa: CAWSARGVSTDTQYF; cdr3_nt: TGTGCCTGGAGTGCGCGAGGGGTTAGCACAGATACGCAGTATTTT
j_call: TRBJ1-6; v_call: TRBV20-1; d_call: NA; clone_size: NA; cdr3_aa: CSARDAAGSLGSPLHF; cdr3_nt: TGCAGTGCTAGAGATGCAGCAGGGTCCCTCGGGTCACCCCTCCACTTT
j_call: TRBJ2-3; v_call: TRBV6-5; d_call: NA; clone_size: once; cdr3_aa: CATQGPTDTQYF; cdr3_nt: TGTGCCACCCAGGGCCCCACAGATACGCAGTATTTT
j_call: TRBJ2-7; v_call: TRBV7-2; d_call: TRBD2; clone_size: few; cdr3_aa: CASSLGGTRGHEQYF; cdr3_nt: TGTGCCAGCAGCTTAGGAGGGACTAGAGGCCACGAGCAGTACTTC
j_call: TRBJ1-2; v_call: TRBV12-3/TRBV12-4; d_call: TRBD1; clone_size: NA; cdr3_aa: CASGKTGGVGYTF; cdr3_nt: TGTGCCAGCGGAAAAACAGGGGGTGTTGGCTACACCTTC
j_call: TRBJ2-3; v_call: TRBV20-1; d_call: TRBD2; clone_size: NA; cdr3_aa: CSARSGRGTDTQYF; cdr3_nt: TGCAGTGCTAGATCCGGGAGGGGCACAGATACGCAGTATTTT
j_call: TRBJ2-1; v_call: TRBV20-1; d_call: TRBD1; clone_size: NA; cdr3_aa: CSAPPPGTDYNEQFF; cdr3_nt: TGCAGTGCTCCTCCTCCCGGGACAGACTACAATGAGCAGTTCTTC
j_call: TRBJ2-7; v_call: TRBV18; d_call: NA; clone_size: NA; cdr3_aa: CASSPQTGGGTYEQYF; cdr3_nt: TGTGCCAGCTCACCTCAGACTGGCGGGGGCACCTACGAGCAGTACTTC
j_call: TRBJ2-5; v_call: TRBV18; d_call: NA; clone_size: NA; cdr3_aa: CASSLQLGETQYF; cdr3_nt: TGTGCCAGCTCGCTCCAACTGGGAGAGACCCAGTACTTC
j_call: TRBJ2-3; v_call: TRBV20-1; d_call: NA; clone_size: few; cdr3_aa: CSAGATGDGADTQYF; cdr3_nt: TGCAGTGCTGGCGCGACGGGAGATGGAGCAGATACGCAGTATTTT
j_call: TRBJ2-5; v_call: TRBV5-1; d_call: NA; clone_size: NA; cdr3_aa: CASSFNSGNQETQYF; cdr3_nt: TGCGCCAGCAGCTTTAATTCCGGGAACCAAGAGACCCAGTACTTC
j_call: TRBJ2-1; v_call: TRBV6-2/TRBV6-3; d_call: TRBD1; clone_size: few; cdr3_aa: CASKPRGPYNEQFF; cdr3_nt: TGTGCCAGCAAGCCCAGGGGGCCCTACAATGAGCAGTTCTTC
j_call: TRBJ1-4; v_call: TRBV9; d_call: NA; clone_size: few; cdr3_aa: CASSQDGGAWEKLFF; cdr3_nt: TGTGCCAGCAGCCAGGATGGGGGCGCGTGGGAAAAACTGTTTTTT
j_call: TRBJ2-1; v_call: TRBV12-3/TRBV12-4; d_call: TRBD2; clone_size: NA; cdr3_aa: CASSASGSYPYNEQFF; cdr3_nt: TGTGCCAGCAGTGCTAGCGGGAGTTACCCCTACAATGAGCAGTTCTTC
j_call: TRBJ2-7; v_call: TRBV29-1; d_call: TRBD2; clone_size: NA; cdr3_aa: CSVEDAGTSGSGYEQYF; cdr3_nt: TGCAGCGTTGAAGACGCCGGGACTAGCGGGAGCGGCTACGAGCAGTACTTC
j_call: TRBJ2-1; v_call: TRBV29-1; d_call: NA; clone_size: NA; cdr3_aa: CSIGSGNEQFF; cdr3_nt: TGCAGCATAGGGAGTGGCAATGAGCAGTTCTTC
j_call: TRBJ2-7; v_call: TRBV20-1; d_call: NA; clone_size: NA; cdr3_aa: CSARKGDEQYF; cdr3_nt: TGCAGTGCTAGAAAAGGGGACGAGCAGTACTTC
j_call: TRBJ2-2; v_call: TRBV20-1; d_call: NA; clone_size: few; cdr3_aa: CSAKGDLNTGELFF; cdr3_nt: TGCAGTGCTAAAGGTGATCTGAACACCGGGGAGCTGTTTTTT
j_call: TRBJ2-3; v_call: TRBV15; d_call: TRBD2; clone_size: NA; cdr3_aa: CATSSPLAGGPEDTQYF; cdr3_nt: TGTGCCACCAGCTCCCCCCTAGCGGGAGGGCCTGAAGATACGCAGTATTTT
j_call: TRBJ1-5; v_call: TRBV25-1; d_call: NA; clone_size: NA; cdr3_aa: CASRGAFNQPQHF; cdr3_nt: TGTGCCAGCAGGGGAGCATTCAATCAGCCCCAGCATTTT
j_call: TRBJ2-7; v_call: TRBV4-3; d_call: NA; clone_size: few; cdr3_aa: CASSQESGHEQYF; cdr3_nt: TGCGCCAGCAGCCAAGAGTCAGGACACGAGCAGTACTTC
j_call: TRBJ2-1; v_call: TRBV5-4; d_call: TRBD1; clone_size: few; cdr3_aa: CASSPDRVYNEQFF; cdr3_nt: TGTGCCAGCAGCCCGGACAGGGTATACAATGAGCAGTTCTTC
j_call: TRBJ2-7; v_call: TRBV7-9; d_call: NA; clone_size: NA; cdr3_aa: CASTRDVFYEQYF; cdr3_nt: TGTGCCAGCACCCGCGACGTGTTCTACGAGCAGTACTTC
j_call: TRBJ2-3; v_call: TRBV7-9; d_call: NA; clone_size: NA; cdr3_aa: CASSPQRGPDTQYF; cdr3_nt: TGTGCCAGCAGCCCCCAAAGAGGCCCAGATACGCAGTATTTT
j_call: TRBJ2-2; v_call: TRBV11-2; d_call: NA; clone_size: few; cdr3_aa: CASSFFSRENTGELFF; cdr3_nt: TGTGCCAGCAGCTTTTTTTCCAGGGAGAACACCGGGGAGCTGTTTTTT
j_call: TRBJ2-4; v_call: TRBV19; d_call: NA; clone_size: NA; cdr3_aa: CASRGTGRKAKNIQYF; cdr3_nt: TGTGCCAGTAGGGGGACCGGAAGGAAAGCCAAAAACATTCAGTACTTC
j_call: TRBJ2-7; v_call: TRBV7-8; d_call: NA; clone_size: NA; cdr3_aa: CASSDGTSYEQYF; cdr3_nt: TGTGCCAGCAGCGACGGGACCTCCTACGAGCAGTACTTC
j_call: TRBJ1-1; v_call: TRBV4-3; d_call: NA; clone_size: few; cdr3_aa: CASSQEFSGTYEAFF; cdr3_nt: TGCGCCAGCAGCCAAGAGTTCAGCGGGACCTATGAAGCTTTCTTT
j_call: TRBJ2-7; v_call: TRBV7-2; d_call: NA; clone_size: few; cdr3_aa: CASSWFDEQYF; cdr3_nt: TGTGCCAGCAGCTGGTTCGACGAGCAGTACTTC
j_call: TRBJ1-1; v_call: TRBV19; d_call: TRBD1; clone_size: few; cdr3_aa: CASSIVGTGAAFF; cdr3_nt: TGTGCCAGTAGTATAGTAGGGACAGGGGCAGCTTTCTTT
j_call: TRBJ2-3; v_call: TRBV29-1; d_call: NA; clone_size: NA; cdr3_aa: CSSGTDTQYF; cdr3_nt: TGCAGCTCGGGGACAGATACGCAGTATTTT
j_call: TRBJ2-7; v_call: TRBV25-1; d_call: NA; clone_size: few; cdr3_aa: CASSGKTGIGEQYF; cdr3_nt: TGTGCCAGCAGTGGCAAAACAGGGATCGGCGAGCAGTACTTC
j_call: TRBJ2-1; v_call: TRBV4-1; d_call: NA; clone_size: NA; cdr3_aa: CASSSHTKGSYNEQFF; cdr3_nt: TGCGCCAGCAGCTCTCACACGAAGGGGTCCTACAATGAGCAGTTCTTC
j_call: TRBJ2-6; v_call: TRBV6-5; d_call: NA; clone_size: few; cdr3_aa: CASSLIGASGANVLTF; cdr3_nt: TGTGCCAGCAGTTTAATTGGGGCCTCTGGGGCCAACGTCCTGACTTTC
j_call: TRBJ2-1; v_call: TRBV12-3/TRBV12-4; d_call: TRBD2; clone_size: many; cdr3_aa: CASRRTGGEYNEQFF; cdr3_nt: TGTGCCAGCCGCCGTACGGGAGGCGAATACAATGAGCAGTTCTTC
j_call: TRBJ2-7; v_call: TRBV29-1; d_call: TRBD1; clone_size: NA; cdr3_aa: CSVGRRDRVTYEQYF; cdr3_nt: TGCAGCGTTGGTAGGAGGGACAGGGTCACCTACGAGCAGTACTTC
j_call: TRBJ2-7; v_call: TRBV20-1; d_call: NA; clone_size: few; cdr3_aa: CSATVSSAHSYEQYF; cdr3_nt: TGCAGTGCTACCGTCTCTAGCGCACACTCCTACGAGCAGTACTTC
j_call: TRBJ1-5; v_call: TRBV27; d_call: NA; clone_size: few; cdr3_aa: CASSPFGGPQHF; cdr3_nt: TGTGCCAGCAGCCCATTTGGGGGGCCCCAGCATTTT
j_call: TRBJ2-7; v_call: TRBV3-1; d_call: NA; clone_size: few; cdr3_aa: CASSQDRALVF; cdr3_nt: TGTGCCAGCAGCCAAGATAGGGCCTTGGTCTTC
j_call: TRBJ2-7; v_call: TRBV23-1; d_call: TRBD1; clone_size: few; cdr3_aa: CARIFGQGRSYEQYF; cdr3_nt: TGCGCCAGGATATTTGGACAGGGGAGGTCCTACGAGCAGTACTTC
j_call: TRBJ2-2; v_call: TRBV20-1; d_call: NA; clone_size: NA; cdr3_aa: CSARLSANTGELFF; cdr3_nt: TGCAGTGCTAGACTTTCGGCGAACACCGGGGAGCTGTTTTTT
j_call: TRBJ2-5; v_call: TRBV5-1; d_call: NA; clone_size: NA; cdr3_aa: CASKEVGQETQYF; cdr3_nt: TGCGCCAGCAAGGAGGTGGGGCAAGAGACCCAGTACTTC
j_call: TRBJ2-7; v_call: TRBV5-1; d_call: NA; clone_size: NA; cdr3_aa: CASILDQGEQYF; cdr3_nt: TGCGCCAGCATCTTGGATCAGGGGGAGCAGTACTTC
j_call: TRBJ2-1; v_call: TRBV7-9; d_call: NA; clone_size: NA; cdr3_aa: CASIPTDSSYNEQFF; cdr3_nt: TGTGCCAGCATCCCTACTGACTCGTCCTACAATGAGCAGTTCTTC
j_call: TRBJ2-5; v_call: TRBV7-2; d_call: NA; clone_size: NA; cdr3_aa: CASSSGQFRETQYF; cdr3_nt: TGTGCCAGCAGTTCCGGACAGTTCAGGGAGACCCAGTACTTC
j_call: TRBJ2-4; v_call: TRBV14; d_call: NA; clone_size: NA; cdr3_aa: CASSASWMILAKNIQYF; cdr3_nt: TGTGCCAGCAGCGCCTCCTGGATGATACTAGCCAAAAACATTCAGTACTTC
j_call: TRBJ2-3; v_call: TRBV20-1; d_call: TRBD2; clone_size: NA; cdr3_aa: CSASFDGLAGGDTQYF; cdr3_nt: TGCAGTGCTAGCTTCGACGGACTAGCGGGAGGAGATACGCAGTATTTT
j_call: TRBJ2-7; v_call: TRBV11-2; d_call: NA; clone_size: few; cdr3_aa: CASSTTRHSPYEQYF; cdr3_nt: TGTGCCAGCAGCACCACGAGACATTCCCCCTACGAGCAGTACTTC
j_call: TRBJ2-7; v_call: TRBV20-1; d_call: TRBD1; clone_size: few; cdr3_aa: CSARDRSHTLREQYF; cdr3_nt: TGCAGTGCTAGGGACAGGTCACACACATTGCGCGAGCAGTACTTC
j_call: TRBJ2-3; v_call: TRBV6-1; d_call: NA; clone_size: few; cdr3_aa: CASRRDNANTDTQYF; cdr3_nt: TGTGCCAGCAGACGGGACAACGCAAACACAGATACGCAGTATTTT
j_call: TRBJ2-2; v_call: TRBV11-1; d_call: NA; clone_size: few; cdr3_aa: CASSFASDTGELFF; cdr3_nt: TGTGCCAGCAGCTTCGCCTCGGACACCGGGGAGCTGTTTTTT
j_call: TRBJ1-4; v_call: TRBV30; d_call: NA; clone_size: NA; cdr3_aa: CAWSVQEKLFF; cdr3_nt: TGTGCCTGGAGTGTCCAGGAAAAACTGTTTTTT
j_call: TRBJ2-2; v_call: TRBV29-1; d_call: TRBD1; clone_size: few; cdr3_aa: CSVGQGVGPGELFF; cdr3_nt: TGCAGCGTGGGACAGGGTGTCGGTCCCGGGGAGCTGTTTTTT
j_call: TRBJ2-2; v_call: TRBV30; d_call: NA; clone_size: NA; cdr3_aa: CALNTGELFF; cdr3_nt: TGTGCCCTTAACACCGGGGAGCTGTTTTTT